One and the same sample provided the 20 T cell receptor beta chains below, sequenced in a study of OX40 agonist ivuxolimab in advanced cancers. Produced via immunoSEQ multiplex PCR; TCRdb's table is partial and in-frame only. The sample includes about 22,000 clones, approximately 84% of them seen just once. Sample: CD4+ or CD8+ T cells sorted from blood, taken in a trial of the OX40 agonist ivuxolimab. Receptor source: an adult with an advanced solid tumor such as melanoma, head and neck, liver or kidney cancer.

The chain uses TRBV27 and TRBJ2-1; 14 nucleotides line up with TRBD2. The CDR3 length is 15 residues. V lost 6 bases to trimming and J lost 7 bases; unmatched junction nucleotides: 5. Germline CDR1 and CDR2: MNHEY and SMNVEV (reference sequence). The CDR3 loop is CASRTGTSGGNEQFF. The CDR3 nucleotides are TGTGCCAGCAGGACCGGGACTAGCGGGGGAAATGAGCAGTTCTTC.

This chain uses TRBV27 with TRBJ2-3, with 13 nucleotides matching TRBD2. Germline values: CDR1 MNHEY, CDR2 SMNVEV (reference sequence). V shed 6 bases, J shed 6 bases, and the junction held 9 bases outside the gene matches. This CDR3 has 16 residues. As DNA, the CDR3 is TGTGCCAGCAGCCTCCTTACTAGCGGGGGGGCGGATACGCAGTATTTT. This encodes CASSLLTSGGADTQYF.

The chain uses TRBV13 and TRBJ2-7; D perhaps matches TRBD2 (5 bases). Germline CDR1 reads PRHDT; CDR2 reads FYEKMQ (reference sequence). Trimming removed 6 bases from V and 6 bases from J, with 15 bases in between. The CDR3 totals 13 residues. The DNA for the CDR3 is TGTGCCAGCAGTTCGACTGCGGCGGGCGAGCAGTACTTC. It yields the protein CASSSTAAGEQYF.

This clone was counted a few times. The chain is built from TRBV7-9 and TRBJ2-7, with 7 bases fitting TRBD2. The CDR3 is 16 amino acids. The J segment lost 2 bases and the V segment lost 4 bases, leaving 11 bases of the junction unmatched. Germline CDR1 SEHNR, CDR2 FQNEAQ (reference sequence). The CDR3: CASSSSTSREPYEQYF. CDR3 DNA sequence: TGTGCCAGCAGCTCCTCGACTAGCAGAGAACCCTACGAGCAGTACTTC.

The rearrangement joins TRBV9 to TRBJ2-5, with 10 bases that match TRBD1. Germline-derived CDR1 and CDR2 are SGDLS and YYNGEE. Trimming took 1 base from V and 5 from J; bases not matched to a gene: 5. The CDR3 consists of 15 residues. CDR3 DNA sequence: TGTGCCAGCAGCGTATGGGGACAGGGGTCGGAGACCCAGTACTTC. Its translation is CASSVWGQGSETQYF.

The chain employs TRBV29-1 and TRBJ1-1; TRBD1 matches at 9 bases. Germline lookup yields CDR1 SQVTM and CDR2 ANQGSEA. J gave up 3 bases and V 3 bases, and 2 bases lay outside the gene matches. The CDR3 runs 13 residues. CDR3 nucleotide sequence: TGCAGCGTTGACGACAGGGGGTACACTGAAGCTTTCTTT. Protein product: CSVDDRGYTEAFF.

V gene TRBV27 combines with J gene TRBJ2-1, with 7 bases fitting TRBD2. CDR3 length: 15 residues. V dropped 5 bases and J dropped 5; count of bases not matched to a gene: 9. The germline V gene encodes CDR1 MNHEY and CDR2 SMNVEV (reference sequence). The CDR3 DNA reads as TGTGCCAGCAGTCTCCAGAGGGGACTACACAATGAGCAGTTCTTC. Protein product: CASSLQRGLHNEQFF.

The chain carries TRBV12-5 and TRBJ2-5, with 9 bases fitting TRBD1. CDR3 length equals 17 residues. Per germline, CDR1 LGHNT and CDR2 FRNRAP. The ends lost 1 base at V and 2 bases at J; junction bases unmatched: 8. In DNA form, the CDR3 reads TGTGCTAGTGGTTTGGCCTCCGGGACAGGGCTACAAGAGACCCAGTACTTC. This sequence encodes CASGLASGTGLQETQYF.

This sequence joins TRBV13 and TRBJ2-7, with a tentative D call TRBD1 (7 bases). Trimming removed 5 bases at V and 1 base at J, with 12 bases between. The CDR3 consists of 14 residues. Germline V gives CDR1 PRHDT, CDR2 FYEKMQ (reference sequence). CDR3 region: CASSAGGSSYEQYF. As DNA, the CDR3 is TGTGCCAGCAGCGCAGGGGGGTCTTCCTACGAGCAGTACTTC.

The chain links TRBV11-2 to TRBJ1-2, with no clear D. This CDR3 has 14 residues. In germline, CDR1 is SGHAT, CDR2 FQNNGV. The V end was cut by 4 bases, the J end by 1 base, with 10 bases between. The CDR3: CASSSPTVNYGYTF. As DNA, the CDR3 is TGTGCCAGCAGCTCACCGACGGTTAACTATGGCTACACCTTC.

The chain joins TRBV2 to TRBJ1-1; 8 nucleotides match TRBD1. Germline trimming cut 6 bases from V and 6 bases from J; bases unmatched to any gene: 6. The germline CDR1 and CDR2 sequences are SNHLY and FYNNEI. There are 13 residues in the CDR3. In nucleotides, the CDR3 is TGTGCCAGCAGCTGGACAGGGTTGGCTGAAGCTTTCTTT. It yields the protein CASSWTGLAEAFF.

The chain joins TRBV2 to TRBJ2-7; D call uncertain. The CDR3 contains 15 residues. V lost 8 bases, J lost 2 bases, and 19 bases lay in between. CDR1 and CDR2 (germline): SNHLY, FYNNEI. This chain's CDR3 is CASPEVRAPTYEQYF. CDR3 nucleotide sequence: TGTGCCAGCCCCGAAGTAAGGGCACCAACCTACGAGCAGTACTTC. The full variable domain, its missing parts supplied by reference TRBV2 and TRBJ2-7, is EPEVTQTPSHQVTQMGQEVILRCVPISNHLYFYWYRQILGQKVEFLVSFYNNEISEKSEIFDDQFSVERPDGSNFTLKIRSTKLEDSAMYFCASPEVRAPTYEQYFGPGTRLTVT.

The chain joins TRBV7-8 to TRBJ1-5, with D uncertain. The V gene's germline CDR1 is SGHVS and CDR2 FQNEAQ. V was cut by 4 bases and J by 0 bases, with 10 bases left in between. The CDR3 is made up of 15 amino acids. This CDR3 is CASSSEDTSNQPQHF. The CDR3 DNA sequence: TGTGCCAGCAGCTCGGAGGATACTAGCAATCAGCCCCAGCATTTT.

This clone has just one count. V gene TRBV5-4 combines with J gene TRBJ2-5; 9 bases align to TRBD2. V shed 4 bases and J 2 bases; nucleotides not matched to a gene: 9. The length of the CDR3 is 16 residues. CDR1 is SGHNT and CDR2 is YYREEE in the germline V gene (reference sequence). DNA for the CDR3: TGTGCCAGCAGCACCCGCCTAGCGGGGTTTCAAGAGACCCAGTACTTC. Residues: CASSTRLAGFQETQYF.

The chain combines TRBV9 with TRBJ1-1; D is unclear. Germline-derived CDR1 and CDR2 are SGDLS and YYNGEE. The CDR3 is made up of 17 amino acids. The V gene lost 0 bases and the J gene lost 0 bases, with 15 bases spanning the gap. The CDR3 reads CASSVGAGSPLNTEAFF. DNA of the CDR3: TGTGCCAGCAGCGTAGGGGCAGGAAGCCCCTTGAACACTGAAGCTTTCTTT.

The rearrangement uses TRBV2 and TRBJ1-2; D gene ambiguous. The CDR3 has 13 residues. Looked up from germline, CDR1 is SNHLY and CDR2 is FYNNEI. Trimming removed 3 bases at V and 3 bases at J, with 8 bases between. The CDR3 protein is CASSEDPDYGYTF. The CDR3 DNA reads TGTGCCAGCAGTGAGGATCCAGACTATGGCTACACCTTC.

The chain couples TRBV27 to TRBJ2-2; D unclear. CDR3 size: 12 residues. Germline V gives CDR1 MNHEY, CDR2 SMNVEV (reference sequence). V gave up 6 bases and J gave up 3 bases, with 5 bases separating them. The CDR3 coding sequence is TGTGCCAGCAGAGAGTACACCGGGGAGCTGTTTTTT. The encoded protein is CASREYTGELFF.

The rearrangement links TRBV6-5 to TRBJ2-7; 7 positions match TRBD1. J was trimmed by 3 bases and V by 7 bases; bases with no gene match: 9. The CDR3 runs to 14 residues. Germline assignment: CDR1 MNHEY and CDR2 SVGAGI. CDR3 sequence reads: CASTTGAENYEQYF. CDR3 coding DNA: TGTGCCAGCACTACAGGGGCAGAGAACTACGAGCAGTACTTC.

CDR3 amino acids: CASSLGPSGTDTQYF. In DNA, the CDR3 is TGTGCCAGCAGCTTAGGTCCTAGCGGCACAGATACGCAGTATTTT. The J gene is TRBJ2-3, the V gene TRBV7-3, with D possibly matching TRBD2 (6 bases). The CDR3 totals 15 residues. The germline gives CDR1 SGHTA, CDR2 FQGTGA. V was clipped by 2 bases and J by 1 base, with 10 bases between them.

This clone was observed a single time. The chain carries TRBV9 and TRBJ2-1, with 7 bases identical to TRBD2. This CDR3 has 14 amino acids. Trimming at V came to 4 bases and at J to 3 bases, leaving 4 bases not matched to a gene. Germline lookup yields CDR1 SGDLS and CDR2 YYNGEE. The CDR3 loop is CASSPRTSYNEQFF. CDR3 in DNA: TGTGCCAGCAGCCCAAGGACTAGCTACAATGAGCAGTTCTTC.